This T cell receptor beta chain came from a study of chemoradiotherapy in HPV16-positive cancers. Study context: Candidate HPV-specific clones and shared TCR motifs came from two HPV16-positive patients. General study findings and limits: During treatment, candidate HPV-specific clones and E7-related motifs expanded in tumor. HPV-specific T cells were functionally defined from only a couple of HPV16-positive patients.

This clone was seen a handful of times. Its antigen is undetermined. The repertoire was sequenced with immunoSEQ multiplex PCR; TCRdb's copy has only in-frame clones and lacks some. The sample lists some 34,000 clones; 92% were seen once. Repeated repertoire sampling spanned the course of chemoradiotherapy. The sample was blood, taken from a patient who underwent chemoradiotherapy. This TCR came from a human donor with HPV-associated anogenital cancer.

DNA of the CDR3: TGTGCCAGCAGTTACTCGCTTTCGGGGGGTAACTATGGCTACACCTTC. Translation gives CASSYSLSGGNYGYTF. The chain combines TRBV6-5 with TRBJ1-2; perhaps TRBD1 as D (5 bases). Germline V lookup: CDR1 MNHEY, CDR2 SVGAGI. Trimming removed 0 bases at V and 1 base at J, with 12 bases between. This CDR3 has 16 amino acids.